Listed below are T cell receptor beta chains from one sample, sequenced in a study of blood T cell repertoires in COVID-19. Assay: immunoSEQ multiplex PCR; the TCRdb copy retains only in-frame clones and omits some. The sample has approximately 300,000 clones; 80% to 95% are singletons. The sample was peripheral blood. The receptors derive from a woman in her twenties or thirties with COVID-19, enrolled during active disease. Each CDR3 is given with its conserved first and last residue. The D gene is left open where the match is weak. The size entry is marked missing in some rows and otherwise reads once, few, many or a size class.

v_gene	j_gene	abundance	d_gene	CDR3nt	CDR3aa
TRBV11-2	TRBJ1-5	NA	NA	TGTGCCAGCAGCTTTTCCCCCCAGAGCAATCAGCCCCAGCATTTT	CASSFSPQSNQPQHF
TRBV11-2	TRBJ2-7	NA	NA	TGTGCCAGCAGCCCCGTCGACGAGCAGTACTTC	CASSPVDEQYF
TRBV7-3	TRBJ2-2	NA	NA	TGTGCCAGCAGCGCGTCGGGGGTGAACACCGGGGAGCTGTTTTTT	CASSASGVNTGELFF
TRBV28	TRBJ2-3	NA	NA	TGTGCCAGCAGTTCCCCGATGGTAGCGGCTAGCACAGATACGCAGTATTTT	CASSSPMVAASTDTQYF
TRBV7-3	TRBJ1-1	NA	NA	TGTGCCAGCAGCTCCCAACCCGGGGGAGACACTGAAGCTTTCTTT	CASSSQPGGDTEAFF
TRBV2	TRBJ1-5	NA	NA	TGTGCCAGCACCCGGGAGGGAGGGTATAGCAATCAGCCCCAGCATTTT	CASTREGGYSNQPQHF
TRBV6-5	TRBJ2-5	NA	NA	TGTGCCAGCAGGGGCCGAACAGCACAAGAGACCCAGTACTTC	CASRGRTAQETQYF
TRBV6-1	TRBJ1-5	NA	NA	TGTGCCAGCAGTGATGAAAGAGATCAGCCCCAGCATTTT	CASSDERDQPQHF
TRBV2	TRBJ1-5	NA	TRBD1	TGTGCCAGCAGTGGACAGGGGTACAATCAGCCCCAGCATTTT	CASSGQGYNQPQHF
TRBV5-1	TRBJ1-2	NA	TRBD1	TGCGCCAGCAGCTTGTGGACAGGGGGTGGCTACACCTTC	CASSLWTGGGYTF
TRBV2	TRBJ2-3	NA	NA	TGTGCCAGCAGCGACCTAGGGGCAGGGGCAGATACGCAGTATTTT	CASSDLGAGADTQYF
TRBV6-6	TRBJ2-4	NA	TRBD2	TGTGCCAGCAGTCATAATAGCGGGAGGTCCGGGTTCGCCAAAAACATTCAGTACTTC	CASSHNSGRSGFAKNIQYF
TRBV7-9	TRBJ2-7	NA	TRBD2	TGTGCCAGCAGCTTAGTGGCTAGCGGGATCTACGAGCAGTACTTC	CASSLVASGIYEQYF
TRBV4-3	TRBJ1-2	once	TRBD1	TGCGCCAGCAGCCAAGGGACAGGTGGTAGGTCCGGCTACACCTTC	CASSQGTGGRSGYTF
TRBV24-1	TRBJ2-1	NA	NA	TGTGCCACCAGTGACTATAGGAGTAGATCTGGGAATGAGCAGTTCTTC	CATSDYRSRSGNEQFF
TRBV7-9	TRBJ2-7	NA	TRBD2	TGTGCCAGCAGCCCCACTAGCGGGAGAAGCGAGCAGTACTTC	CASSPTSGRSEQYF
TRBV6-6	TRBJ2-7	NA	NA	TGTGCCTCCGGCAGGCTGCCCGAGCAGTACTTC	CASGRLPEQYF
TRBV7-9	TRBJ1-5	few	NA	TGTGCCAGCAGCCCGGGGGGGTCAGCCAGCAATCAGCCCCAGCATTTT	CASSPGGSASNQPQHF